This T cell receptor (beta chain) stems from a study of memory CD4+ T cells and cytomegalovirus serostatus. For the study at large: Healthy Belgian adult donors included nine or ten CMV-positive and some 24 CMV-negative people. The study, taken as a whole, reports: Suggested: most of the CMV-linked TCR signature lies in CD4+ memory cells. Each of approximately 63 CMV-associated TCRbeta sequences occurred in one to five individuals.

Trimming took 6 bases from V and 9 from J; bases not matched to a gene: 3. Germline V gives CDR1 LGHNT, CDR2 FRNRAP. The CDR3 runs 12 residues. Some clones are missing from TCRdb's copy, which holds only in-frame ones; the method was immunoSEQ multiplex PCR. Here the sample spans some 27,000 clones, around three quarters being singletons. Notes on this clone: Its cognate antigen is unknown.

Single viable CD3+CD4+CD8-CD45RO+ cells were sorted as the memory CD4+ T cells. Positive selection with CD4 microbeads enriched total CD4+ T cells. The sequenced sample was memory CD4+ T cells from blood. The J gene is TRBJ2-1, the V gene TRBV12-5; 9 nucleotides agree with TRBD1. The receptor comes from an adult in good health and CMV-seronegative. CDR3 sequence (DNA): TGTGCTAGTGGCGTGGACAGGGGTGAGCAGTTCTTC. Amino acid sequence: CASGVDRGEQFF.